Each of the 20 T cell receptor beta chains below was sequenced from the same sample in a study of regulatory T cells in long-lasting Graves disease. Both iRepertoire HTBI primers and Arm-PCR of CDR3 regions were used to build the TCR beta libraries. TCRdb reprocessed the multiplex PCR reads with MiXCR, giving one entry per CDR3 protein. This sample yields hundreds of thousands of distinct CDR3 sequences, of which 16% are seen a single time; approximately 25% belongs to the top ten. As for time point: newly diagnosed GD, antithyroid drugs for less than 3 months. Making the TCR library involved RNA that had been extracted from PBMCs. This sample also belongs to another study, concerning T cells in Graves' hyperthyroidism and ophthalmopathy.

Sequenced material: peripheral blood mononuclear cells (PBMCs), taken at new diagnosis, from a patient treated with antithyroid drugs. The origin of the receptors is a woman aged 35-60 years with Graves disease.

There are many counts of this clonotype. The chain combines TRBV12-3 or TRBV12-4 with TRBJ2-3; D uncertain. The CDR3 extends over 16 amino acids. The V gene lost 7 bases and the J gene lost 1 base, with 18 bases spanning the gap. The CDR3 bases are TGTGCCAGCACAATCAATGGGGTTTTACGCACAGATACGCAGTATTTT. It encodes CASTINGVLRTDTQYF.

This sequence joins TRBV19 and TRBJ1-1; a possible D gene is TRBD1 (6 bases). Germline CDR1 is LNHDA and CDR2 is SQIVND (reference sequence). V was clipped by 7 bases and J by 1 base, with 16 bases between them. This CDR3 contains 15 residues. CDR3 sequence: CASTRGQVGNTEAFF. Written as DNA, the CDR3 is TGTGCCAGTACACGGGGGCAGGTGGGGAACACTGAAGCTTTCTTT.

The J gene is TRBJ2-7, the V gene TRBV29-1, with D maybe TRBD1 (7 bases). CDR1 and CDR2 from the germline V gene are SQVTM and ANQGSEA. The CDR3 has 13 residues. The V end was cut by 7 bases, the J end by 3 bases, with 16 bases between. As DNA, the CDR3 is TGCAGCGCCGTCGGAGGGGGCCACTACGAGCAGTACTTC. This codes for CSAVGGGHYEQYF.

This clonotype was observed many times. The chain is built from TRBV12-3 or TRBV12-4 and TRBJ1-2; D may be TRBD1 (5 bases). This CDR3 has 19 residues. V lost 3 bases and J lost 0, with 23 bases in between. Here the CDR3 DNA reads TGTGCCAGCAGTTTCCGCCCGGGTGGAACAGGAGAGGCTAACTATGGCTACACCTTC. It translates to CASSFRPGGTGEANYGYTF.

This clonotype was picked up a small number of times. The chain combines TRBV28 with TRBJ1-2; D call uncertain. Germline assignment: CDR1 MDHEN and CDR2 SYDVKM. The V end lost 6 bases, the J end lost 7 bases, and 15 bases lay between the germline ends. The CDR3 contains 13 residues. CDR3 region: CASSLAPEGGYTF. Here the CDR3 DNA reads TGTGCCAGCAGCTTGGCCCCAGAGGGTGGCTACACCTTC.

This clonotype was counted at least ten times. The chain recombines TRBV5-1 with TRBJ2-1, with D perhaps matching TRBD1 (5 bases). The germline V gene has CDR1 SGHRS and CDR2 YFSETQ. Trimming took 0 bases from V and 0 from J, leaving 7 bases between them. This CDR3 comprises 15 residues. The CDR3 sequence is CASSLVRGSYNEQFF. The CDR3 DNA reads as TGCGCCAGCAGCTTGGTAAGGGGCTCCTACAATGAGCAGTTCTTC.

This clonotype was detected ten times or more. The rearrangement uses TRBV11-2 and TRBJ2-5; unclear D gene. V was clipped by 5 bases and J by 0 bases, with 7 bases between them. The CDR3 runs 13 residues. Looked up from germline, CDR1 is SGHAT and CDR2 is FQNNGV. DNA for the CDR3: TGTGCCAGCAGCATGGGCAACCAAGAGACCCAGTACTTC. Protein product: CASSMGNQETQYF.

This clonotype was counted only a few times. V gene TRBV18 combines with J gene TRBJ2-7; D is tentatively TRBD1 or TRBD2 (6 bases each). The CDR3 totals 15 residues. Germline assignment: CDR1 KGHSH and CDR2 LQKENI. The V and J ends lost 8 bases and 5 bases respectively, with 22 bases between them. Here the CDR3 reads CASTDPRGQVDEQYF. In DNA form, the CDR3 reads TGTGCCAGCACAGACCCTCGGGGGCAGGTAGACGAGCAGTACTTC. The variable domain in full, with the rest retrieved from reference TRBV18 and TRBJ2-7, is NAGVMQNPRHLVRRRGQEARLRCSPMKGHSHVYWYRQLPEEGLKFMVYLQKENIIDESGMPKERFSAEFPKEGPSILRIQQVVRGDSAAYFCASTDPRGQVDEQYFGPGTRLTVT.

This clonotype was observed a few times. This CDR3 reads CASSYLGGPQHF. For the CDR3, the DNA is TGTGCCAGCAGCTACCTCGGAGGGCCCCAGCATTTT. This sequence joins TRBV11-2 and TRBJ1-5, with D unclear. Trimming took 4 bases from V and 9 from J, leaving 10 bases between them. Germline V gene data show CDR1 as SGHAT and CDR2 as FQNNGV. This CDR3 region has 12 residues.

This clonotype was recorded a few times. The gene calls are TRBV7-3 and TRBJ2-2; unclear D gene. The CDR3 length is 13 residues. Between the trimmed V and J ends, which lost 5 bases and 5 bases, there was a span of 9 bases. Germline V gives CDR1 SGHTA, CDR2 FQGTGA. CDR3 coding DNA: TGTGCCAGCAGCCAATTAGGAACCGGGGAGCTGTTTTTT. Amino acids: CASSQLGTGELFF. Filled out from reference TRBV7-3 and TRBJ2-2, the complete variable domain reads GAGVSQTPSNKVTEKGKYVELRCDPISGHTALYWYRQSLGQGPEFLIYFQGTGAADDSGLPNDRFFAVRPEGSVSTLKIQRTERGDSAVYLCASSQLGTGELFFGEGSRLTVL.

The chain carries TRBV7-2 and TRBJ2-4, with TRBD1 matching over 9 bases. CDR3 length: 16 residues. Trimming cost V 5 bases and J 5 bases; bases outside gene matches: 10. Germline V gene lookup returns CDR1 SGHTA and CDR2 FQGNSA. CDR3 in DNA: TGTGCCAGCAGCCCGGAGTTTACAGGGGGCCAAAACATTCAGTACTTC. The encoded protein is CASSPEFTGGQNIQYF. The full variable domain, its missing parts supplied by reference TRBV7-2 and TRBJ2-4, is GAGVSQSPSNKVTEKGKDVELRCDPISGHTALYWYRQSLGQGLEFLIYFQGNSAPDKSGLPSDRFSAERTGGSVSTLTIQRTQQEDSAVYLCASSPEFTGGQNIQYFGAGTRLSVL.

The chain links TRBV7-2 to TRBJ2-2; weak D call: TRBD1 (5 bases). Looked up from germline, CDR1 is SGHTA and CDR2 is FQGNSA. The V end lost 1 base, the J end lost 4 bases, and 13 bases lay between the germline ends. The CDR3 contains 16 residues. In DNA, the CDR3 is TGTGCCAGCAGCTTAGTACAGGCAACTTTCACCGGGGAGCTGTTTTTT. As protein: CASSLVQATFTGELFF.

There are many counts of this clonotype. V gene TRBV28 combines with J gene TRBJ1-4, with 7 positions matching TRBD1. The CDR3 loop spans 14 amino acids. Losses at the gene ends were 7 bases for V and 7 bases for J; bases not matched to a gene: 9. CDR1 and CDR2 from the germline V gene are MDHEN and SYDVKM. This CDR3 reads CASNTRGISEKLFF. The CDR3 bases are TGTGCCAGCAACACCAGGGGGATCAGTGAAAAACTGTTTTTT.

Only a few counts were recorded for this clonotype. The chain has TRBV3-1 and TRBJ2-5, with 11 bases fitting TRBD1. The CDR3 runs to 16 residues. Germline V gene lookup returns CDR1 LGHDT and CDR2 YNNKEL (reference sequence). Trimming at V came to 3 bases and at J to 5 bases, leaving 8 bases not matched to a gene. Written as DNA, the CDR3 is TGTGCCAGCAGCCACGTAACCGGGACAGGGGGTGAGACCCAGTACTTC. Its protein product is CASSHVTGTGGETQYF.

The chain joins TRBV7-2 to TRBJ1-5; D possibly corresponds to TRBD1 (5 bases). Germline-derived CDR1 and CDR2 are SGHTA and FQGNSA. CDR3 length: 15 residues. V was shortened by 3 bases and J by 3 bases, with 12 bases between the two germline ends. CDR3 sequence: CASSFEGWPNQPQHF. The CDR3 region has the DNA TGTGCCAGCAGCTTCGAGGGGTGGCCCAATCAGCCCCAGCATTTT.

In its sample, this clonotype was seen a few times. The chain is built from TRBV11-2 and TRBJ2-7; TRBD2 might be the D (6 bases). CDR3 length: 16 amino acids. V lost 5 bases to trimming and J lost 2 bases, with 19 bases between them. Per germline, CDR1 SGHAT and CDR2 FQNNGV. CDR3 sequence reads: CASSIQLGLNPYEQYF. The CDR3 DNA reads TGTGCCAGCAGCATTCAACTCGGACTAAACCCCTACGAGCAGTACTTC.

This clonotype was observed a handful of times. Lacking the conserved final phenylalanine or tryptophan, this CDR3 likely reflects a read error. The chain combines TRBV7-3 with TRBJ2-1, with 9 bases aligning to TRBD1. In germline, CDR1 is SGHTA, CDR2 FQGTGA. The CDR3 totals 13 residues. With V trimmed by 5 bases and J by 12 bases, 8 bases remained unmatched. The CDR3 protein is CASSPDRGSGQFL. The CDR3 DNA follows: TGTGCCAGCAGCCCTGACAGGGGGTCCGGGCAGTTCCTC.

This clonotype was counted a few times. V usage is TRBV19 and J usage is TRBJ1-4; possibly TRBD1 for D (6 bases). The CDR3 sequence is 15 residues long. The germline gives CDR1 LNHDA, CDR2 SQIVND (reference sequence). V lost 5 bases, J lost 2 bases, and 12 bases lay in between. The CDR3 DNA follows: TGTGCCAGTAGTTCCGGGACATTTACTAATGAAAAACTGTTTTTT. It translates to CASSSGTFTNEKLFF.

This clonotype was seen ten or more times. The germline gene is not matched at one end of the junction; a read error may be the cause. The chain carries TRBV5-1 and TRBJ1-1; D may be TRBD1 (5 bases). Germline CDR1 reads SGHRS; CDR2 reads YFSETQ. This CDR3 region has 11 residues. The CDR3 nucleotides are TGTGCCAGCAGCGACGACAGTGAAGCTTTCTTT. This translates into CASSDDSEAFF.

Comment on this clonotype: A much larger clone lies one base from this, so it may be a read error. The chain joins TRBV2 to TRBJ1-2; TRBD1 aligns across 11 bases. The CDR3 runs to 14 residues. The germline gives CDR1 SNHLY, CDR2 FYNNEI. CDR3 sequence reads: CTSSPGQGAFGYTF. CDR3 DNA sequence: TGTACCAGCAGCCCTGGACAGGGGGCTTTTGGCTACACCTTC. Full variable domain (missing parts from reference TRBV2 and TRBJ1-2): EPEVTQTPSHQVTQMGQEVILRCVPISNHLYFYWYRQILGQKVEFLVSFYNNEISEKSEIFDDQFSVERPDGSNFTLKIRSTKLEDSAMYFCTSSPGQGAFGYTFGSGTRLTVV.